Shown below are 2 T cell receptor beta chains from a single sample sequenced in a study of shared clonotypes between healthy human individuals. Cells designated naive CD8 were CD45RO-negative and were positively selected for CCR7, with terminally differentiated effector memory CD45RA+ cells excluded. Clones were sequenced by immunoSEQ multiplex PCR, and TCRdb holds only the in-frame ones, with some missing. This table holds roughly 2 million clones, approximately 95% found once. The sequenced sample consisted of naive CD8+ T cells sorted from blood. These receptors were taken from a man between 18 and 29 years old in good health.

Comments on this clone: The identical CDR3 is also encoded by other nucleotide sequences in the sample. The CDR3 nucleotides are TGTGCCAGCAGTTCGGCAGGGGGGACGTACGAGCAGTACTTC. Its protein is CASSSAGGTYEQYF. The chain links TRBV6-5 to TRBJ2-7; D is possibly TRBD1 (7 bases). CDR1 is MNHEY and CDR2 is SVGAGI in the germline V gene. The CDR3 contains 14 residues. V dropped 4 bases and J dropped 4 bases, with 14 bases sitting between them.

The chain is built from TRBV7-2 and TRBJ2-7, with TRBD1 matching 7 bases. CDR1 is SGHTA and CDR2 is FQGNSA in the germline V gene. The length of the CDR3 is 15 residues. The junction had 8 bases not matched to a gene; V was cut back by 5 bases and J by 1 base. The CDR3 loop reads CASSITGTDSYEQYF. The CDR3 DNA follows: TGTGCCAGCAGCATCACCGGGACAGATTCCTACGAGCAGTACTTC.